The sequence of this TCR beta chain was determined in a study of human T cells and chemical hapten exposure. On the study more broadly: Patch testing was performed with 0.01% DPC on the upper back, with reading at 6 days.

As to time point: patch test 2, 6 weeks after DPC sensitization. Treatment here: therapeutic diphenylcyclopropenone sensitization with weekly scalp DPC. Investigators collected blood before applying each patch test. This clonotype was seen ten or more times. Its antigen is currently unknown. The CDR3 spans 15 residues. V was cut by 0 bases and J by 8 bases, with 16 bases left in between. Germline V CDR1 and CDR2: SGHAT, FQNNGV. The study's findings and limits: A positive correlation with patch test score was shown by PT1 expanded TCR counts. TCRs at high frequency, those above 1 in 1000, did not change with DPC sensitization.

TCRdb used MiXCR to reprocess the RACE reads, holding one entry per CDR3 protein. The profile shows about 42,000 distinct CDR3 sequences, 8% to 9.5% of them singletons. This clonotype was sampled from a woman in her 40s with alopecia areata. Some clones in this sample may be carry-over from other donors' samples. This chain links TRBV11-2 with TRBJ1-2; no clear D. The material was whole blood, obtained in connection with sensitization to the hapten diphenylcyclopropenone (DPC). The CDR3 coding sequence is TGTGCCAGCAGCTTAGATCAATCCCCGCGTTCCGGCTACACCTTC. Protein: CASSLDQSPRSGYTF.